This T cell receptor beta chain emerged from a study of CD8 T cells in ankylosing spondylitis. In TCRdb, the 5' RACE reads were re-called with MiXCR into one record per CDR3 protein. The table has about 270,000 distinct CDR3 sequences, 32% seen once. Germline V lookup: CDR1 DFQATT, CDR2 SNEGSKA (reference sequence). The length of the CDR3 is 15 residues. The TCR sequence derives from a male donor with ankylosing spondylitis or in good health (not recorded which). The chain is built from TRBV20-1 and TRBJ2-6; D is unclear. Sequencing was done on a sample of blood, either unsorted or a sorted T cell fraction (not recorded which). CDR3 in amino acids: CSLLEWGSGANVLTF. The DNA for the CDR3 is TGCAGCCTCCTCGAGTGGGGCTCTGGGGCCAACGTCCTGACTTTC.